Each of the 4 T cell receptor beta chains below was sequenced from the same sample in a study of cytomegalovirus exposure and HLA in healthy donors. The PCR made use of 60 Vbeta and 13 Jbeta primers. Libraries were prepared by immunoSEQ multiplex PCR; TCRdb keeps only in-frame clonotypes and omits some of them. The table lists fewer than 200,000 clones, more than 80% of them singletons. The specimen sequenced was PBMCs. These TCRs come from a boy between 10 and 17 years old in good health and CMV-seronegative.

The chain has TRBV18 and TRBJ2-7; D possibly corresponds to TRBD1 (6 bases). Trimming took off 4 bases at V and 2 bases at J, with 15 bases between the two ends. Per the germline V gene, CDR1 is KGHSH and CDR2 is LQKENI. This CDR3 spans 15 amino acids. The DNA of the CDR3 is TGTGCCAGCTCACAGGAAACAGGGTTCCCCTACGAGCAGTACTTC. This translates into CASSQETGFPYEQYF.

The chain combines TRBV6-1 with TRBJ2-5; D not resolved. The DNA end favors TRBJ2-7, so the J call may be wrong. The CDR3 is 11 residues long. CDR1 and CDR2 from the germline V gene are MNHNS and SASEGT. CDR3: CASSEQYEQYF. As DNA, the CDR3 is TGTGCCAGCAGTGAACAATACGAGCAGTACTTC.

The rearrangement joins TRBV9 to TRBJ1-3; D is ambiguous. Germline V gene sequence: CDR1 SGDLS, CDR2 YYNGEE. The CDR3 spans 15 residues. Trimming took 0 bases from V and 0 from J, leaving 7 bases between them. The CDR3 DNA follows: TGTGCCAGCAGCGTAGGGCAGGCCTCTGGAAACACCATATATTTT. This sequence encodes CASSVGQASGNTIYF.

The rearrangement links TRBV6-6 to TRBJ1-6; a possible D gene is TRBD1 (5 bases). The V gene lost 2 bases and the J gene lost 11 bases, with 13 bases spanning the gap. The CDR3 has 14 residues. Germline V gene lookup returns CDR1 MNHNY and CDR2 SVGAGI (reference sequence). This CDR3 reads CASSYAGSGTPLHF. The DNA of the CDR3 is TGTGCCAGCAGTTACGCAGGGTCGGGTACACCCCTCCACTTT.